This T cell receptor (beta chain) was profiled in a study of cytotoxic CD8 clonotypes in ibrutinib-treated CLL. Library input was approximately 2.1 micrograms of DNA from cryopreserved PBMCs. Germline-derived CDR1 and CDR2 are LNHDA and SQIVND (reference sequence). The CDR3 is made up of 12 amino acids. The germline V and J ends were trimmed by 9 bases and 5 bases, with 13 bases remaining between them. The method was immunoSEQ multiplex PCR; TCRdb's version includes in-frame clones alone and lacks a portion of them. The table records around 330,000 clones, 60% to 80% of them present only once. The sequence came from a human donor with chronic lymphocytic leukemia. The rearrangement joins TRBV19 to TRBJ2-5, with D hard to call. The sample was PBMCs, taken after 36 months of ibrutinib treatment. CDR3 region: CASSSLWETQYF. CDR3 coding DNA: TGTGCCAGCAGCAGCTTGTGGGAGACCCAGTACTTC.